This T cell receptor beta chain was observed in a study of T cells in Graves' hyperthyroidism and ophthalmopathy. As to this clonotype: The junction shows a germline mismatch at one end, possibly a read error.

Uncontrolled infection, other autoimmune disease, pregnancy or lactation led to exclusion. This CDR3 has 14 amino acids. Germline lookup yields CDR1 SSHAT and CDR2 FNYEAQ (reference sequence). The source material, RNA transcripts, was used to amplify TCR beta CDR3 regions. The TCR CDR3 was amplified in a first-round RT-PCR using the HTBI primer set. TCRdb re-analysed the multiplex PCR reads in MiXCR, keeping a single row per CDR3 protein. The table lists hundreds of thousands of distinct CDR3 sequences, around a sixth of them singletons. The source of this sequence is a woman under 30 with Graves' hyperthyroidism that later progressed to Graves' ophthalmopathy. The V call is TRBV7-7, the J call TRBJ1-1; tentatively, D is TRBD1 (5 bases). Sequencing used blood. This CDR3 reads CASSFRGRRTEAFF. As DNA, the CDR3 is TGTGCTAGCAGCTTCCGGGGGAGAAGGACTGAAGCTTTCTTT.